Below, 5 T cell receptor beta chains from the same sample are listed, as sequenced in a study of cytomegalovirus exposure and HLA in healthy donors. Primers for the PCR totalled 60 Vbeta and 13 Jbeta. The assay was immunoSEQ multiplex PCR, and TCRdb's table has in-frame clones only and misses some. The sample yields approximately 150,000 clones, roughly 62% seen once. Sequencing used PBMCs. These receptors were obtained from a man aged 60 to 69 in good health and CMV-seronegative.

Comments on this clone: An end of the junction does not agree with germline; a read error may underlie this. The chain has TRBV7-7 and TRBJ2-1; the match to TRBD2 covers 11 bases. The CDR3 is made up of 17 amino acids. CDR1 is SSHAT, CDR2 FNYEAQ, per germline (reference sequence). CDR3 amino acids: CASSLGSGRAGAAEQFF. DNA of the CDR3: TGTGCTAGCAGCTTAGGTAGCGGGAGGGCCGGGGCCGCTGAGCAGTTCTTC. Combining the CDR3 with reference TRBV7-7 and TRBJ2-1 gives the whole variable domain GAGVSQSPRYKVTKRGQDVTLRCDPISSHATLYWYQQALGQGPEFLTYFNYEAQPDKSGLPSDRFSAERPEGSISTLTIQRTEQRDSAMYRCASSLGSGRAGAAEQFFGPGTRLTVL.

This sequence joins TRBV6-1 and TRBJ1-2, with 9 bases fitting TRBD1. CDR1 MNHNS and CDR2 SASEGT come from the germline V gene. The CDR3 length is 13 residues. V gave up 6 bases and J gave up 7 bases; unmatched junction bases: 6. CDR3: CASRDGTGIGYTF. CDR3 in DNA: TGTGCCAGCAGGGACGGGACAGGGATTGGCTACACCTTC.

The chain links TRBV7-2 to TRBJ2-5; unclear D gene. The germline V and J ends were trimmed by 5 bases and 2 bases, with 9 bases remaining between them. Per the germline V gene, CDR1 is SGHTA and CDR2 is FQGNSA. This CDR3 comprises 13 residues. The CDR3 spells CASSVTAQETQYF. CDR3 in DNA: TGTGCCAGCAGCGTTACAGCACAAGAGACCCAGTACTTC.

The chain carries TRBV7-9 and TRBJ1-1; D may be TRBD1 (6 bases). Trimming shortened V by 4 bases and J by 1 base, and 13 bases separated the two germline ends. Germline V lookup: CDR1 SEHNR, CDR2 FQNEAQ (reference sequence). CDR3 size: 15 residues. This CDR3 is CASSSLGAENTEAFF. DNA for the CDR3: TGTGCCAGCAGCTCCCTGGGGGCGGAGAACACTGAAGCTTTCTTT.

J is TRBJ2-3 and V is TRBV18, with D hard to call. V dropped 3 bases and J dropped 4 bases, with 11 bases sitting between them. CDR3 size: 14 residues. Germline-derived CDR1 and CDR2 are KGHSH and LQKENI. As DNA, the CDR3 is TGTGCCAGCTCACCCCCCGGGTCCGCAGATACGCAGTATTTT. The encoded protein is CASSPPGSADTQYF.